This T cell receptor (beta chain) was identified during a study of T cell repertoires in ileal Crohn's disease. This CDR3 spans 11 amino acids. V lost 8 bases and J 6 bases, leaving 11 bases between the germline ends. Germline V gene lookup returns CDR1 DFQATT and CDR2 SNEGSKA (reference sequence). Generated by immunoSEQ multiplex PCR, the TCRdb table keeps only in-frame clones and is missing some. Of about 15,000 clones listed, roughly three fifths are singletons. The chain links TRBV20-1 to TRBJ2-1, with D tentatively TRBD1 (6 bases). Material: ileal tissue. This clonotype was obtained from an adult with Crohn's disease. The CDR3 DNA follows: TGCAGTCTACACAGGGCCAATGAGCAGTTCTTC. Translated, it gives CSLHRANEQFF.